A single sample gave rise to the 22 T cell receptor beta chains below, sequenced in a study of CD8 T cells in Susac syndrome. The RNA input was about 0.5 to 1 ug, and it was reverse transcribed with random hexamers. TCRdb re-called the immunoSEQ multiplex PCR reads with MiXCR, one entry per CDR3 protein. There are 200,000 or so distinct CDR3 sequences in the sample; 90% to 97% occur only once, and about 0.093% lies in the top ten. Specimen: CD4+ T cells from PBMCs. The receptors were sampled from a human donor with multiple sclerosis.

This chain connects TRBV18 to TRBJ2-5; D uncertain. Trimming stripped 6 bases from V and 3 bases from J, with 11 bases between. The CDR3 spans 13 residues. The germline gives CDR1 KGHSH, CDR2 LQKENI. CDR3 in amino acids: CASSRGSEETQYF. In DNA form, the CDR3 reads TGTGCCAGCTCCCGCGGATCCGAAGAGACCCAGTACTTC.

The J gene is TRBJ1-4, the V gene TRBV30, with a tentative D call TRBD1 (5 bases). V was cut by 0 bases and J by 0 bases, with 5 bases left in between. This CDR3 comprises 14 residues. Germline CDR1 is GTSNPN and CDR2 is SVGIG (reference sequence). The CDR3 DNA reads as TGTGCCTGGAGTGTGACAGCAACTAATGAAAAACTGTTTTTT. This sequence encodes CAWSVTATNEKLFF.

The chain uses TRBV7-2 and TRBJ1-1, with D tentatively TRBD1 (6 bases). The CDR3 runs to 15 residues. Germline CDR1 SGHTA, CDR2 FQGNSA. The V gene lost 2 bases and the J gene lost 4 bases, with 14 bases spanning the gap. The CDR3 region is CASSLLRGGATEAFF. CDR3 coding DNA: TGTGCCAGCAGCTTACTCCGCGGGGGGGCCACTGAAGCTTTCTTT.

V usage is TRBV19 and J usage is TRBJ1-1; no reliable D call. The CDR3 is 13 residues long. The V gene's germline CDR1 is LNHDA and CDR2 SQIVND (reference sequence). The V and J ends lost 2 bases and 7 bases respectively, with 11 bases between them. In DNA form, the CDR3 reads TGTGCCAGTAGTATAACGTGGGATGGTGAAGCTTTCTTT. This encodes CASSITWDGEAFF. Full variable domain (rest looked up from reference TRBV19 and TRBJ1-1): DGGITQSPKYLFRKEGQNVTLSCEQNLNHDAMYWYRQDPGQGLRLIYYSQIVNDFQKGDIAEGYSVSREKKESFPLTVTSAQKNPTAFYLCASSITWDGEAFFGQGTRLTVV.

The rearrangement joins TRBV25-1 to TRBJ1-1; D is unresolved. Trimming took 1 base from V and 1 from J, leaving 10 bases between them. Germline CDR1 reads MGHDK; CDR2 reads SYGVNS. CDR3 length equals 15 residues. In nucleotides, the CDR3 is TGTGCCAGCAGTGAATTGCTCACCCCGAACACTGAAGCTTTCTTT. Its translation is CASSELLTPNTEAFF. The full variable domain, with the rest looked up from reference TRBV25-1 and TRBJ1-1, is EADIYQTPRYLVIGTGKKITLECSQTMGHDKMYWYQQDPGMELHLIHYSYGVNSTEKGDLSSESTVSRIRTEHFPLTLESARPSHTSQYLCASSELLTPNTEAFFGQGTRLTVV.

V gene TRBV7-9 combines with J gene TRBJ1-5; D is undetermined. Deletions cut 2 bases from V and 2 bases from J, with 19 bases between. Germline values: CDR1 SEHNR, CDR2 FQNEAQ (reference sequence). The CDR3 runs to 18 residues. The CDR3 DNA reads TGTGCCAGCAGCTTATCAGTGAGCGCAGGAACAGGCAATCAGCCCCAGCATTTT. It translates to CASSLSVSAGTGNQPQHF.

The chain combines TRBV29-1 with TRBJ2-3; 8 bases match TRBD2. V gave up 6 bases and J gave up 0 bases; unmatched junction bases: 2. From germline, CDR1 is SQVTM and CDR2 ANQGSEA. The CDR3 is 13 amino acids. This chain's CDR3 is CSVKRGSTDTQYF. The CDR3 coding sequence is TGCAGCGTAAAGCGGGGGAGCACAGATACGCAGTATTTT.

The chain couples TRBV20-1 to TRBJ2-7; 9 bases fit TRBD1. The V gene's germline CDR1 is DFQATT and CDR2 SNEGSKA (reference sequence). V gave up 3 bases and J gave up 7 bases; unmatched junction bases: 4. This CDR3 has 12 residues. DNA for the CDR3: TGCAGTGCTAGGTGGACAGGGGAAGAGCAGTACTTC. This translates into CSARWTGEEQYF.

The V and J genes are TRBV12-3 or TRBV12-4 and TRBJ2-7; unclear D gene. With 8 bases removed from V and 6 bases from J, the gap between germline ends came to 20 bases. This CDR3 comprises 14 residues. CDR3 sequence reads: CASGLTARIPEQYF. The CDR3 region has the DNA TGTGCCAGCGGATTGACTGCCAGGATCCCCGAGCAGTACTTC.

The chain couples TRBV4-1 to TRBJ1-6; D is ambiguous. The CDR3 sequence is 16 residues long. V was clipped by 7 bases and J by 3 bases, with 16 bases between them. Germline lookup yields CDR1 MGHRA and CDR2 YSYEKL. CDR3 protein: CASNRVGANYNSPLHF. CDR3 coding DNA: TGCGCCAGCAACCGGGTAGGAGCAAACTATAATTCACCCCTCCACTTT.

The CDR3: CSVGDVETQYF. The CDR3 coding sequence is TGCAGCGTTGGGGACGTTGAGACCCAGTACTTC. The genes are TRBV29-1 and TRBJ2-5; D might be TRBD1 or TRBD2, each matching 5 bases. This CDR3 is built from 11 residues. The V gene lost 4 bases and the J gene lost 5 bases, with 8 bases spanning the gap. The V gene's germline CDR1 is SQVTM and CDR2 ANQGSEA.

The gene calls are TRBV20-1 and TRBJ2-3; the D is unclear. The CDR3 loop spans 14 amino acids. V was clipped by 7 bases and J by 1 base, with 15 bases between them. Germline V gene data show CDR1 as DFQATT and CDR2 as SNEGSKA (reference sequence). CDR3 sequence: CSVKTIFGTDTQYF. DNA of the CDR3: TGCAGTGTTAAGACGATTTTCGGCACAGATACGCAGTATTTT.

The genes are TRBV19 and TRBJ1-1; D not resolved. V gave up 8 bases and J gave up 6 bases, with 13 bases separating them. The CDR3 runs to 12 residues. CDR1 and CDR2 (germline): LNHDA, SQIVND (reference sequence). CDR3 in amino acids: CASHKSDAEAFF. CDR3 in DNA: TGTGCCAGTCACAAGAGTGACGCTGAAGCTTTCTTT.

The rearrangement uses TRBV29-1 and TRBJ2-4; no reliable D call. Germline lookup yields CDR1 SQVTM and CDR2 ANQGSEA. The CDR3 has 13 residues. V dropped 4 bases and J dropped 0 bases, with 7 bases sitting between them. In DNA, the CDR3 is TGCAGCGTTGGCGGTTTAGCCAAAAACATTCAGTACTTC. Protein sequence: CSVGGLAKNIQYF.

The chain couples TRBV3-1 to TRBJ2-5; a weak D match, TRBD1 (5 bases). Germline V gives CDR1 LGHDT, CDR2 YNNKEL (reference sequence). The CDR3 is 15 residues long. The V and J ends lost 0 bases and 5 bases respectively, with 13 bases between them. This chain's CDR3 is CASSQDPSWGETQYF. The CDR3 coding sequence is TGTGCCAGCAGCCAAGATCCAAGTTGGGGCGAGACCCAGTACTTC.

The chain combines TRBV7-2 with TRBJ2-7, with a possible D match to TRBD2 (6 bases). The CDR3 has 13 residues. Germline CDR1 and CDR2: SGHTA and FQGNSA. V lost 6 bases, J lost 9 bases, and 18 bases lay in between. Here the CDR3 reads CASRSTSFLAQYF. As DNA, the CDR3 is TGTGCCAGCAGATCTACTAGCTTCCTGGCGCAGTACTTC. The full variable domain, its missing parts supplied by reference TRBV7-2 and TRBJ2-7, is GAGVSQSPSNKVTEKGKDVELRCDPISGHTALYWYRQSLGQGLEFLIYFQGNSAPDKSGLPSDRFSAERTGGSVSTLTIQRTQQEDSAVYLCASRSTSFLAQYFGPGTRLTVT.

Details on this clonotype: A read error may produce the germline difference seen at one junction end. This chain uses TRBV28 with TRBJ2-1; D may match TRBD1 or TRBD2 (6 bases each). Germline values: CDR1 MDHEN, CDR2 SYDVKM. The CDR3 has 14 residues. CDR3 sequence: CAAGGPLSYSEQFF. CDR3 coding DNA: TGTGCCGCCGGGGGCCCCCTCTCCTACAGTGAGCAGTTCTTC.

The V call is TRBV10-3, the J call TRBJ2-3, with D maybe TRBD2 (6 bases). With 6 bases removed from V and 4 bases from J, the gap between germline ends came to 17 bases. This CDR3 has 15 amino acids. Germline V gene lookup returns CDR1 ENHRY and CDR2 SYGVKD. The CDR3 DNA sequence: TGTGCCATCAGGGGGCCTACGGGGGAGGCAGATACGCAGTATTTT. Amino acid sequence: CAIRGPTGEADTQYF.

The chain couples TRBV7-9 to TRBJ1-2; possible D gene TRBD1, 5 bases. In germline, CDR1 is SEHNR, CDR2 FQNEAQ (reference sequence). The CDR3 has 14 residues. Deletions cut 5 bases from V and 8 bases from J, with 18 bases between. Written as DNA, the CDR3 is TGTGCCAGCAGCCCCTCCGGGACCTCGGGGGGCTACACCTTC. This codes for CASSPSGTSGGYTF.

This clonotype occurred a few times. The chain couples TRBV5-4 to TRBJ2-3, with 11 bases aligning to TRBD2. V dropped 2 bases and J dropped 1; count of bases not matched to a gene: 0. There are 15 residues in the CDR3. CDR1 is SGHNT and CDR2 is YYREEE in the germline V gene (reference sequence). CDR3 protein: CASSFSGGGTDTQYF. The CDR3 DNA reads TGTGCCAGCAGCTTTAGCGGGGGGGGCACAGATACGCAGTATTTT. The whole variable domain, remainder taken from reference TRBV5-4 and TRBJ2-3, is ETGVTQSPTHLIKTRGQQVTLRCSSQSGHNTVSWYQQALGQGPQFIFQYYREEENGRGNFPPRFSGLQFPNYSSELNVNALELDDSALYLCASSFSGGGTDTQYFGPGTRLTVL.

V usage is TRBV4-1 and J usage is TRBJ2-5, with D possibly called TRBD1 or TRBD2 (5 bases each). CDR1 and CDR2 from the germline V gene are MGHRA and YSYEKL. This CDR3 contains 17 residues. V was pared by 0 bases and J by 2 bases, with 16 bases between. CDR3 region: CASSQDGGTARQETQYF. The DNA for the CDR3 is TGCGCCAGCAGCCAAGATGGGGGAACGGCACGGCAAGAGACCCAGTACTTC.

This chain connects TRBV5-1 to TRBJ2-1, with 14 nucleotides matching TRBD2. This CDR3 has 17 residues. V lost 4 bases, J lost 6 bases, and 9 bases stayed unmatched. Per germline, CDR1 SGHRS and CDR2 YFSETQ. CDR3 nucleotide sequence: TGCGCCAGCAGCAAGGGGACTAGCGGGGGTTCTTCCAATGAGCAGTTCTTC. Translating it yields CASSKGTSGGSSNEQFF.